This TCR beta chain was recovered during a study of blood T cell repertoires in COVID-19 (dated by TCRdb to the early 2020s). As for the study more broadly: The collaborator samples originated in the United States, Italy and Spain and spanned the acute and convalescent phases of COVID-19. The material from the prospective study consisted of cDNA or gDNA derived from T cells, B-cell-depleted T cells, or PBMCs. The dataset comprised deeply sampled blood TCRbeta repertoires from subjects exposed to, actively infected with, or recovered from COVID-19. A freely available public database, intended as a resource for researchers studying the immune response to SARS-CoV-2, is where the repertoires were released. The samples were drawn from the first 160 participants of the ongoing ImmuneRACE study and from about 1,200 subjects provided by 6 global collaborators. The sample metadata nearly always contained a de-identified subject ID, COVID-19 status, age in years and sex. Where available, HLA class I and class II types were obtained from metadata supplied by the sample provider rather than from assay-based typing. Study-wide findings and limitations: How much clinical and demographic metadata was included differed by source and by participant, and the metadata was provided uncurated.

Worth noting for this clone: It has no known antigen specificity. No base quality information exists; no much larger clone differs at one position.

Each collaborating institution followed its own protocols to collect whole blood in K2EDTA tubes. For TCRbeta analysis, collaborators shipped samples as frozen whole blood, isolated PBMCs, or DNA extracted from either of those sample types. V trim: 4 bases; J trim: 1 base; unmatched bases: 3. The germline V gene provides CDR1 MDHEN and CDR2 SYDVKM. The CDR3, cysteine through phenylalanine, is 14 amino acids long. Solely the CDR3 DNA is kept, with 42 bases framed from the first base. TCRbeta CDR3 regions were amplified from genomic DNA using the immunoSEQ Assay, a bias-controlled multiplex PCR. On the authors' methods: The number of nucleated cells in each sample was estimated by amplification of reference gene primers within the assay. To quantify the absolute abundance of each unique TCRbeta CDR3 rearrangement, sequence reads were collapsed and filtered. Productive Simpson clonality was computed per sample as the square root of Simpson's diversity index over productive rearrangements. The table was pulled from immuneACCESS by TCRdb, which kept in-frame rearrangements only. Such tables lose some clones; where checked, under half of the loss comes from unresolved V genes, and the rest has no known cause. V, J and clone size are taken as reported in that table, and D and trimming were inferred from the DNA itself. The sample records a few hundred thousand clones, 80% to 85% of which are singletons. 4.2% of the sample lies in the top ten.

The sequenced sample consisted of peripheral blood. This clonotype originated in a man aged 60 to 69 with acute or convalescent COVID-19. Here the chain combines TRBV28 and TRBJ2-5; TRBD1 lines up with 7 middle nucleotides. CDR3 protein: CASSSGQTQETQYF. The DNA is TGTGCCAGCAGTTCGGGACAGACCCAAGAGACCCAGTACTTC.